This TCR beta chain was sequenced in a study of circulating CD8 cells and anti-PD-1 response in melanoma. Within the sample, this clonotype is medium-sized (0.01 to 0.1%). Its antigen is unknown. Broader study findings: Replicates were generally not done for experiments.

Four subsets defined by PD-1 and/or TIGIT were sorted from live CD3+CD8+TCRalphabeta+ cells. Germline V gene sequence: CDR1 DFQATT, CDR2 SNEGSKA (reference sequence). The V and J ends lost 2 bases and 5 bases respectively, with 13 bases between them. This CDR3 is 13 amino acids long. Each library started from roughly 15 ng of total RNA using the QIAseq Immune Repertoire TCR panel. In TCRdb, the reads were re-called with MiXCR into one record per CDR3 protein. The sample has about 410 distinct CDR3 sequences; around 5.8% are singletons. The source material was CD8+ T cells from PBMCs, sampled at baseline or after one month of anti-PD-1 therapy (not recorded which). This clonotype was obtained from a human donor with melanoma. The chain couples TRBV20-1 to TRBJ2-7, with a possible D match to TRBD1 (5 bases). CDR3 loop: CSARSDIDHEQYF. The CDR3 DNA reads as TGCAGTGCTAGATCGGACATTGACCACGAGCAGTACTTC.